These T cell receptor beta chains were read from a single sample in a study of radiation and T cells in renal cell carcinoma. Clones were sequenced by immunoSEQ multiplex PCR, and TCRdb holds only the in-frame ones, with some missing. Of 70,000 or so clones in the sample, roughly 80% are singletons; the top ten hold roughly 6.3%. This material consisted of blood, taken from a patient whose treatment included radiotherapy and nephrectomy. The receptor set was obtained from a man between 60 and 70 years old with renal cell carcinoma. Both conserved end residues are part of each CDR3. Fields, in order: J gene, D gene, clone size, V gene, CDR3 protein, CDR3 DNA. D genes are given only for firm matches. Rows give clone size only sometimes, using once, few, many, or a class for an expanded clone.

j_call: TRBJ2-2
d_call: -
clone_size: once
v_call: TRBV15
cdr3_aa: CATSSPPVGRIHGELFF
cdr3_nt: TGTGCCACCAGCAGCCCCCCAGTGGGGCGGATCCACGGGGAGCTGTTTTTT

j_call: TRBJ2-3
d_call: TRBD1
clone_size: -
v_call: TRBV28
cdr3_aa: CATEYGTGKDTQYF
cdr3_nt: TGTGCCACCGAATACGGGACAGGGAAGGATACGCAGTATTTT

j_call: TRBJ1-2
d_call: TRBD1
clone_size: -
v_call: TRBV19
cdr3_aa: CASSMGWGQPTSYGYTF
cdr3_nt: TGTGCCAGTAGTATGGGGTGGGGACAGCCTACTAGCTATGGCTACACCTTC

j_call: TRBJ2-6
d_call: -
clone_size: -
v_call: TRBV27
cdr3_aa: CASSLGRSSGANVLTF
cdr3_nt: TGTGCCAGCAGTTTAGGTAGGAGCTCTGGGGCCAACGTCCTGACTTTC

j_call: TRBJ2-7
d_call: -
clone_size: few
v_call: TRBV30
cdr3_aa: CAWSGGSYYEQYF
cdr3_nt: TGTGCCTGGAGTGGAGGATCCTACTACGAGCAGTACTTC

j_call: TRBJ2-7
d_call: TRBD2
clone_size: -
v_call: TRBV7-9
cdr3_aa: CASSPRTSGSIHEQYF
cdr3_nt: TGTGCCAGCAGCCCCCGAACTAGCGGGAGTATCCACGAGCAGTACTTC

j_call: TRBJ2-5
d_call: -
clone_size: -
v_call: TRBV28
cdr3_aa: CASSFPPGDREGGETQYF
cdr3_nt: TGTGCCAGCAGTTTCCCCCCAGGTGACAGGGAGGGGGGCGAGACCCAGTACTTC

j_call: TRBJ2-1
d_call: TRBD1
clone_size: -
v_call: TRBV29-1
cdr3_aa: CSVGRGQYNEQFF
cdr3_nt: TGCAGCGTTGGCAGGGGGCAATACAATGAGCAGTTCTTC

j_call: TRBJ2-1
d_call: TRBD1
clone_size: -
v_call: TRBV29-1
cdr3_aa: CSVLQGWYNEQFF
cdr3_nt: TGCAGCGTGCTACAGGGGTGGTACAATGAGCAGTTCTTC

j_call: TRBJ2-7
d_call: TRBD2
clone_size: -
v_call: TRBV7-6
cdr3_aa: CASSPRTSGSSSYEQYF
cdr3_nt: TGTGCCAGCAGCCCTCGGACTAGCGGGAGTAGCTCCTACGAGCAGTACTTC

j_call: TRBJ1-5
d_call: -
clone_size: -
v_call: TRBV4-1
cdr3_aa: CASSQVQENQPQHF
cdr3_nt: TGCGCCAGCAGCCAAGTGCAGGAAAATCAGCCCCAGCATTTT

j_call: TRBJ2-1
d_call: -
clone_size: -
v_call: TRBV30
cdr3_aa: CAWSALYNEQFF
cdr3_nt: TGTGCCTGGAGTGCCCTTTACAATGAGCAGTTCTTC

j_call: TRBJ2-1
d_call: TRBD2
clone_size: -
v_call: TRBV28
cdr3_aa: CASSLQTSGSEEQFF
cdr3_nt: TGTGCCAGCAGTTTACAGACTAGCGGGAGCGAAGAGCAGTTCTTC

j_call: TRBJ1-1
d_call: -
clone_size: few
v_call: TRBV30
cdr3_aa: CAWRRAQGAFF
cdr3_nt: TGTGCCTGGAGGCGGGCCCAGGGAGCTTTCTTT

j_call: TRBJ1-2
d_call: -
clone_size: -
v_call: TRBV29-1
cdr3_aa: CSVGQLDNYGYTF
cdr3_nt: TGCAGCGTGGGACAACTAGATAACTATGGCTACACCTTC

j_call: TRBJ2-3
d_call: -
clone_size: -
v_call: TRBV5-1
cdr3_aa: CASSFREDTQYF
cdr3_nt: TGCGCCAGCAGCTTCCGGGAAGATACGCAGTATTTT

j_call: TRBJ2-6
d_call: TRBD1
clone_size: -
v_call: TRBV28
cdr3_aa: CASSPSGTGGYGANVLTF
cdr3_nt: TGTGCCAGCAGTCCGTCCGGGACAGGGGGGTATGGGGCCAACGTCCTGACTTTC

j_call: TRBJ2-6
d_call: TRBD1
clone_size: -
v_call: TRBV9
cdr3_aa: CASSVDKGTAVLAGANVLTF
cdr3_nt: TGTGCCAGCAGCGTAGATAAGGGGACAGCTGTGCTGGCCGGGGCCAACGTCCTGACTTTC

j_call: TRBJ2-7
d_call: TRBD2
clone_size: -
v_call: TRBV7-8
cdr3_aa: CASSFSAGGQGYEQYF
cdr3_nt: TGTGCCAGCAGCTTTTCAGCGGGAGGGCAAGGATACGAGCAGTACTTC

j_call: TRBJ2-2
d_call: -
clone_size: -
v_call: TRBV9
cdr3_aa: CASSVEGTQDFGGELFF
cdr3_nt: TGTGCCAGCAGCGTAGAAGGGACACAGGATTTTGGCGGGGAGCTGTTTTTT

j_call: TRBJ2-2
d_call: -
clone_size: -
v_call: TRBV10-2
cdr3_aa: CASTVDRRVTGELFF
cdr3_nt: TGCGCCAGCACTGTAGACAGGAGAGTCACCGGGGAGCTGTTTTTT

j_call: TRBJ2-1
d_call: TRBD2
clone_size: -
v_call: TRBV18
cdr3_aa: CASSARLAGVYNEQFF
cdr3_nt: TGTGCCAGCTCGGCAAGACTAGCGGGAGTCTACAATGAGCAGTTCTTC

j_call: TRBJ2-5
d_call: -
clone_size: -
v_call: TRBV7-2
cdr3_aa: CASSLVVETQYF
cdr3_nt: TGTGCCAGCAGCTTAGTGGTGGAGACCCAGTACTTC

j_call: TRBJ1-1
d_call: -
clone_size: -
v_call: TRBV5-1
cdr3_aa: CASRGPLEAFF
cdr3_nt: TGCGCCAGCAGGGGGCCCCTTGAAGCTTTCTTT

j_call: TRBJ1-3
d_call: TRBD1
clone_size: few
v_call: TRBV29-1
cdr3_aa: CSVGDSVFGNTIYF
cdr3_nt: TGCAGCGTTGGGGACAGTGTTTTTGGAAACACCATATATTTT

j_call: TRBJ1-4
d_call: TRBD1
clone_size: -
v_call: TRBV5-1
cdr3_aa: CASKGQGVEKLFF
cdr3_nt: TGCGCCAGCAAGGGACAGGGAGTTGAAAAACTGTTTTTT

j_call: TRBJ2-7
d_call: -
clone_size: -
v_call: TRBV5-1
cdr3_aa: CASSLDGTASYEQYF
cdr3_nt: TGCGCCAGCAGCTTGGACGGGACGGCCTCCTACGAGCAGTACTTC

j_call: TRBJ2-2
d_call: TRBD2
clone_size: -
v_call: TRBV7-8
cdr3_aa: CASSPGVAGDTGELFF
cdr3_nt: TGTGCCAGCAGCCCTGGGGTAGCGGGAGACACCGGGGAGCTGTTTTTT

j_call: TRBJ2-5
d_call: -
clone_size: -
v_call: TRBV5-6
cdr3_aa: CASSFPSFQETQYF
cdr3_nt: TGTGCCAGCAGCTTCCCGTCATTCCAAGAGACCCAGTACTTC

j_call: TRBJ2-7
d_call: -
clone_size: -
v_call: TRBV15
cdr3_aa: CATSRDRRGEQYF
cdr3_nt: TGTGCCACCAGCAGAGATCGGAGAGGAGAGCAGTACTTC

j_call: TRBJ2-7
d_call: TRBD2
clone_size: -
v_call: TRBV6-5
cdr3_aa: CASSYSSGRAAYEQYF
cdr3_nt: TGTGCCAGCAGTTACTCTAGCGGGAGGGCCGCCTACGAGCAGTACTTC

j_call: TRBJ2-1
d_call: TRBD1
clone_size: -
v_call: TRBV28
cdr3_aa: CASSYYQGANEQFF
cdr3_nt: TGTGCCAGCAGTTACTACCAGGGGGCGAATGAGCAGTTCTTC

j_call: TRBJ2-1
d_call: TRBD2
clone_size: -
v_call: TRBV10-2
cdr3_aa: CASLRPGLADEQFF
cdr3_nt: TGCGCCAGCCTCCGCCCGGGACTAGCAGATGAGCAGTTCTTC

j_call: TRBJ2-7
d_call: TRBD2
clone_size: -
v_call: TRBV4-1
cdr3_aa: CASSQDERDSYEQYF
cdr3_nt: TGCGCCAGCAGCCAAGATGAGCGGGATTCCTACGAGCAGTACTTC

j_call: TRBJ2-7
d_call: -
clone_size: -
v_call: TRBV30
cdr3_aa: CAWSGLRSSYEQYF
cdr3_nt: TGTGCCTGGAGTGGCTTGCGGAGCTCCTACGAGCAGTACTTC

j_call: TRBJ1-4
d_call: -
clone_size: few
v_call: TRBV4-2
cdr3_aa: CASSQDFVSQGEKLFF
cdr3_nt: TGTGCCAGCAGCCAAGATTTCGTGAGCCAGGGCGAAAAACTGTTTTTT

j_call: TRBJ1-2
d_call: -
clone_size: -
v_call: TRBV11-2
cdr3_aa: CASSLPGRGYGYTF
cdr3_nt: TGTGCCAGCAGCTTACCAGGGAGGGGCTATGGCTACACCTTC

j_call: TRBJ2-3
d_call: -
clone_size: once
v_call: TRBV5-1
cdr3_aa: CASSLRGGGTDTQYF
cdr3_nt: TGCGCCAGCAGCTTGCGCGGAGGTGGGACAGATACGCAGTATTTT

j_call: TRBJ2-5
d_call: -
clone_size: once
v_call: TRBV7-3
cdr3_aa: CASSPDGVQATQYF
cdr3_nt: TGTGCCAGCAGCCCCGACGGTGTTCAGGCGACCCAGTACTTC

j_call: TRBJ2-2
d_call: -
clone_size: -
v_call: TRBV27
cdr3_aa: CASSSWVNTGELFF
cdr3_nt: TGTGCCAGCAGTAGTTGGGTGAACACCGGGGAGCTGTTTTTT